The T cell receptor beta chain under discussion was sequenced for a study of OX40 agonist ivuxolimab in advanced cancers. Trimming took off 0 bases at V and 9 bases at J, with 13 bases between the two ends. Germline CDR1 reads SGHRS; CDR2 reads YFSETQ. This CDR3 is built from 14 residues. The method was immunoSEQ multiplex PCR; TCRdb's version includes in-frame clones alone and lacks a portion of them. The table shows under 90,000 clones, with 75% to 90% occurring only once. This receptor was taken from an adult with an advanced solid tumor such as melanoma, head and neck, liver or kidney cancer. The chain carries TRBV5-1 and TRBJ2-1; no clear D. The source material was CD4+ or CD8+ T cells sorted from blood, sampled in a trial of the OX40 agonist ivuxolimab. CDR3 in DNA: TGCGCCAGCAGCTTGGACTGGGCCTCCAGTGAGCAGTTCTTC. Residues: CASSLDWASSEQFF.